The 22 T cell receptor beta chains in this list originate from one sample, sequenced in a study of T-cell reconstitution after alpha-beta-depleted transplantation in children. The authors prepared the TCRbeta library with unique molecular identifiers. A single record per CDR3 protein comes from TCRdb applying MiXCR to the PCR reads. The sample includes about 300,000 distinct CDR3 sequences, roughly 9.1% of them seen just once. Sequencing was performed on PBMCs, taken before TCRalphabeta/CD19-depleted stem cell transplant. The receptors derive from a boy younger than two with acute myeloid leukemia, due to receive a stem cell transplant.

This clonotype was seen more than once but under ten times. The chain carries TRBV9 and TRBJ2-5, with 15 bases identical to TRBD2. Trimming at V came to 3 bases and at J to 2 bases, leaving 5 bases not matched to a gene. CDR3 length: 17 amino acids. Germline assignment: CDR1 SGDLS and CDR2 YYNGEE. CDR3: CASSATGTSGGQETQYF. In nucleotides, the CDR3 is TGTGCCAGCAGCGCAACCGGGACTAGCGGGGGGCAAGAGACCCAGTACTTC.

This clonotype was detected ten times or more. The CDR3 DNA sequence: TGTGCCAGCAGCGTAGCCCCGGACAGGGTATCCTACTCTGGGGCCAACGTCCTGACTTTC. It specifies CASSVAPDRVSYSGANVLTF. This chain joins TRBV9 and TRBJ2-6; TRBD1 agrees at 8 bases. CDR1 and CDR2 from the germline V gene are SGDLS and YYNGEE. V lost 0 bases and J lost 0; bases outside the gene matches: 11. The CDR3 sequence is 20 residues long.

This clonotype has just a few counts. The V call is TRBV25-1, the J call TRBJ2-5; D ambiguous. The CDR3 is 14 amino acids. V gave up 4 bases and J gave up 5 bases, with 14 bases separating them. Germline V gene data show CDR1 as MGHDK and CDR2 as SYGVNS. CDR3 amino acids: CASSVRTLGETQYF. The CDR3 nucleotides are TGTGCCAGCAGTGTCAGGACCTTGGGGGAGACCCAGTACTTC.

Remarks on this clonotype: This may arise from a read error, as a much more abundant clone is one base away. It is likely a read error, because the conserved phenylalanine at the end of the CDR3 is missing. The CDR3 region is CASAGPLDTLHC. The CDR3 bases are TGTGCCAGCGCCGGGCCCCTCGACACCCTCCACTGT. The chain has TRBV5-6 and TRBJ1-6; D gene uncertain. The CDR3 totals 12 residues. V lost 7 bases and J lost 14, with 16 bases in between. The germline gives CDR1 SGHDT, CDR2 YYEEEE.

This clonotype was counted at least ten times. CDR3 protein: CASSLRGVWDTQYF. CDR3 nucleotides: TGTGCCAGCAGCTTAAGAGGGGTTTGGGATACGCAGTATTTT. This sequence joins TRBV7-3 and TRBJ2-3; D possibly uses TRBD1 or TRBD2 (5 bases each). The germline V gene has CDR1 SGHTA and CDR2 FQGTGA. The CDR3 has 14 residues. V was clipped by 1 base and J by 6 bases, with 11 bases between them. Complete variable domain (other parts from reference TRBV7-3 and TRBJ2-3): GAGVSQTPSNKVTEKGKYVELRCDPISGHTALYWYRQSLGQGPEFLIYFQGTGAADDSGLPNDRFFAVRPEGSVSTLKIQRTERGDSAVYLCASSLRGVWDTQYFGPGTRLTVL.

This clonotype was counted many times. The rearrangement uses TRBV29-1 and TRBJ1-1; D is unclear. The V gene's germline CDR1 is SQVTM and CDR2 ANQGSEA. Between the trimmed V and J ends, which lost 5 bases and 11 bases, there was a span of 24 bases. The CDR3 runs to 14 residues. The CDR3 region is CSVIGSPITSVAFF. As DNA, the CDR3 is TGCAGCGTTATCGGGAGCCCCATCACATCTGTCGCTTTCTTT.

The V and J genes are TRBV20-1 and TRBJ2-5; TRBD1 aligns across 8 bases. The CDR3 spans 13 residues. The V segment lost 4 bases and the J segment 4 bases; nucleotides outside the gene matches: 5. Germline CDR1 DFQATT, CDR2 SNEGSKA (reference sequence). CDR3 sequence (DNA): TGCAGTGCTAAGGGGACAGGAAGAGAGACCCAGTACTTC. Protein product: CSAKGTGRETQYF.

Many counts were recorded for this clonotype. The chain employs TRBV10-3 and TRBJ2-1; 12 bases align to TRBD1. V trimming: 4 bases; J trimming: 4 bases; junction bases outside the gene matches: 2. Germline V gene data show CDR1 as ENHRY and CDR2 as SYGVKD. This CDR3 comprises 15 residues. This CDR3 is CAISVGQGAYNEQFF. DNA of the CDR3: TGTGCCATCAGTGTGGGACAGGGGGCTTACAATGAGCAGTTCTTC.

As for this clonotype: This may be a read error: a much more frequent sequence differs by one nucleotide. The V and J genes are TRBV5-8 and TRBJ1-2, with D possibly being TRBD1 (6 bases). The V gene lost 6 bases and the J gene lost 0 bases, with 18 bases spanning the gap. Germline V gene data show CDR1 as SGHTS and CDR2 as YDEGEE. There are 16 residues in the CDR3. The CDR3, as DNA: TGTGCCAGCACCTGGGACAAGGGCAAAACTAACTATGGCTACACCTTC. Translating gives CASTWDKGKTNYGYTF.

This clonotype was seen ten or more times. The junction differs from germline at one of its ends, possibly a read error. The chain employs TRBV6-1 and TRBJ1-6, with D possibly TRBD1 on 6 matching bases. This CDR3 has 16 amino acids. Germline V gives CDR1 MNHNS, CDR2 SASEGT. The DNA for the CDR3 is TGTGCCAGCAGACGTTTTCCGGACAGATATAATTCCCCCCTCCACTTT. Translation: CASRRFPDRYNSPLHF.

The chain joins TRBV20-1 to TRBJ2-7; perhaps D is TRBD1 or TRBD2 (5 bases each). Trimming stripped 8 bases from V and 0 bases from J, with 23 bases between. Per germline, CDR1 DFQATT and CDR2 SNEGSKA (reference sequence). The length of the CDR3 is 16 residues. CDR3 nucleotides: TGCAGTTTTAGGAGGATGGGGCGTGAGAGCTCCTACGAGCAGTACTTC. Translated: CSFRRMGRESSYEQYF.

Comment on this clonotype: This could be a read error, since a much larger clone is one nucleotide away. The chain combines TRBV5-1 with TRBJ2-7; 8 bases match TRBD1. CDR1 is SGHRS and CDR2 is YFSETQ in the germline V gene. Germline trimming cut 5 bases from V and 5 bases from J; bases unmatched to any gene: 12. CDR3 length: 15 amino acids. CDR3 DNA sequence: TGCGCCAGCAGGTCCTCCGGGACAGGAAATCACGAGCAGTACTTC. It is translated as CASRSSGTGNHEQYF.

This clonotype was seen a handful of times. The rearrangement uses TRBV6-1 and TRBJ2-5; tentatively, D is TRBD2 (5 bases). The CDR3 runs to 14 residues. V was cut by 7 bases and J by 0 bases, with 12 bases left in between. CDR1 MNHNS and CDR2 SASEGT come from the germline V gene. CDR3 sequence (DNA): TGTGCCAGCATGGGAGAGGACTACCAAGAGACCCAGTACTTC. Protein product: CASMGEDYQETQYF.

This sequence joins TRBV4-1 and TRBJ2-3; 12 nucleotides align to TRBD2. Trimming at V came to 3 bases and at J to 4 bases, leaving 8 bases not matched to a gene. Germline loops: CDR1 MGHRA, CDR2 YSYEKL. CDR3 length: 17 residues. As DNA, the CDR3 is TGCGCCAGCAGCCAGAGTCTAGCGGGGGGGATCGCAGATACGCAGTATTTT. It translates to CASSQSLAGGIADTQYF.

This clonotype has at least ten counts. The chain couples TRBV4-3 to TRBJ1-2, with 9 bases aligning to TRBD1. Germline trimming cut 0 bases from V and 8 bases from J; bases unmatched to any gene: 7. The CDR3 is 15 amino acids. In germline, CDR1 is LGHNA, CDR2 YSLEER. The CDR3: CASSQDWGQGRGYTF. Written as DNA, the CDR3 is TGCGCCAGCAGCCAAGATTGGGGACAGGGTCGAGGCTACACCTTC.

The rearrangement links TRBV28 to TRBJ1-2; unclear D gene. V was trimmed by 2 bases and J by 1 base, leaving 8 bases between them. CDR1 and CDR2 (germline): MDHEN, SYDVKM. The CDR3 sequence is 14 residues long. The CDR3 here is CASSLTNLNYGYTF. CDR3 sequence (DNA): TGTGCCAGCAGTTTAACAAACCTTAACTATGGCTACACCTTC.

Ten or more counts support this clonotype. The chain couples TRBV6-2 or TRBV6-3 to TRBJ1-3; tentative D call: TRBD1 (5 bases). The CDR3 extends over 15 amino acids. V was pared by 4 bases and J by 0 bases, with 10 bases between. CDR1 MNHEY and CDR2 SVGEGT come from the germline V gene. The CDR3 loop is CASSSAGSSGNTIYF. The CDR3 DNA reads TGTGCCAGCAGTTCTGCAGGGAGCTCTGGAAACACCATATATTTT.

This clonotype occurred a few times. The CDR3 sequence: CASSLRRTSENIQYF. The CDR3 region has the DNA TGTGCCAGCAGCTTAAGGAGGACTAGCGAAAACATTCAGTACTTC. The chain carries TRBV7-2 and TRBJ2-4, with 9 positions matching TRBD2. CDR1 is SGHTA, CDR2 FQGNSA, per germline. The CDR3 spans 15 residues. J gave up 5 bases and V 2 bases, and 4 bases lay outside the gene matches.

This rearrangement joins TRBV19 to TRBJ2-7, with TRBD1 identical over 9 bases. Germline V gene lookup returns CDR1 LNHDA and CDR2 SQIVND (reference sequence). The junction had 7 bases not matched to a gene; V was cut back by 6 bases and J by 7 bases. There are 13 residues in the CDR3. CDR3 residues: CASSRQGVGEQYF. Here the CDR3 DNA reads TGTGCCAGTAGCCGACAGGGGGTGGGGGAGCAGTACTTC.

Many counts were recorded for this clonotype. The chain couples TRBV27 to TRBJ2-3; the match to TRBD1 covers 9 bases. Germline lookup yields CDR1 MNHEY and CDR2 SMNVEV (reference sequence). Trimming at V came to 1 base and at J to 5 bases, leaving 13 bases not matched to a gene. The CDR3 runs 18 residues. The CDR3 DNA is TGTGCCAGCAGTTTATTGGGTGCCGGGACAGGGATTGAAGATACGCAGTATTTT. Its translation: CASSLLGAGTGIEDTQYF.

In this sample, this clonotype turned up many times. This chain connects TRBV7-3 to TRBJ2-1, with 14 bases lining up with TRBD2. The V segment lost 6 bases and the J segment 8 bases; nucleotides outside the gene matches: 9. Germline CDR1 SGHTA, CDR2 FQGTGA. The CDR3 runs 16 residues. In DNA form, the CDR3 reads TGTGCCAGCAGACCTGATGGGACTAGCGGGAGAGATGAGCAGTTCTTC. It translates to CASRPDGTSGRDEQFF.

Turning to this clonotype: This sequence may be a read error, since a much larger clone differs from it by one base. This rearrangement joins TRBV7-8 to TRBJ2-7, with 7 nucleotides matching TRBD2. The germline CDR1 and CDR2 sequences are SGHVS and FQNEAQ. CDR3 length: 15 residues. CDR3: CASSTRLAGTYDQYF. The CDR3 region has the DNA TGTGCCAGCAGCACTCGTTTAGCGGGCACCTACGACCAGTACTTC.